The 10 T cell receptor beta chains listed next were all sequenced from one sample in a study of blood T cells in healthy people across ages (dated by TCRdb to the mid-2010s). The library was generated by 5' RACE. A second PCR of about 7 to 12 cycles was run with a J-beta primer mix and a sample-barcoded 5' primer. The public sequencing data were trimmed at Q25 with fastp and processed into clonotypes with MiXCR by TCRdb, which kept only in-frame beta chains. Every CDR3 protein is listed once, alongside the most common genes and DNA of its rows. The table for this sample lists fewer than 2,000,000 distinct CDR3 sequences; 35% to 50% of them were counted only once. Roughly 23% of the sample lies in the top ten. Sequenced sample: blood. These receptors came from a human donor in good health.

A note on this clonotype: The junction does not match germline at one end; this may be a read error. The chain joins TRBV6-5 to TRBJ2-7; no firm D call. The CDR3 is made up of 13 amino acids. Germline V gene sequence: CDR1 MNHEY, CDR2 SVGAGI. CDR3 nucleotides: TGTGCCGGCAGTTACTCTGGGCACTACGAGCAGTACTTC. It yields the protein CAGSYSGHYEQYF.

The chain combines TRBV6-2 or TRBV6-3 with TRBJ2-4; unclear D gene. Germline V gene data show CDR1 as MNHEY and CDR2 as SVGEGT. This CDR3 region has 13 residues. The V and J ends lost 0 bases and 15 bases respectively, with 15 bases between them. Here the CDR3 reads CASSYSGLTSAYF. The CDR3 DNA reads as TGTGCCAGCAGTTACTCGGGTCTTACGAGTGCGTACTTC.

V is TRBV2 and J is TRBJ2-3; D is ambiguous. Germline CDR1 reads SNHLY; CDR2 reads FYNNEI. The CDR3 covers 13 residues. V was clipped by 8 bases and J by 2 bases, with 11 bases between them. CDR3 DNA sequence: TGTGCCAGCCAAGACTTCTTCACAGATACGCAGTATTTT. It specifies CASQDFFTDTQYF.

In this sample, this clonotype turned up a few times. The J gene is TRBJ1-2, the V gene TRBV12-3 or TRBV12-4; D call uncertain. This CDR3 spans 12 amino acids. V was pared by 5 bases and J by 9 bases, with 13 bases between. The CDR3 region is CASSTVSRSYTF. In DNA form, the CDR3 reads TGTGCCAGCAGTACCGTGAGTAGGAGCTACACCTTC.

This clonotype was seen more than once but under ten times. V gene TRBV7-8 combines with J gene TRBJ1-5; D perhaps matches TRBD1 (5 bases). Looked up from germline, CDR1 is SGHVS and CDR2 is FQNEAQ. The V end lost 5 bases, the J end lost 0 bases, and 11 bases lay between the germline ends. This CDR3 is 15 amino acids long. The CDR3 nucleotides read TGTGCCAGCAGCCCACTTGACAGTAGCAATCAGCCCCAGCATTTT. This encodes CASSPLDSSNQPQHF.

The CDR3 sequence: CASSELVRGGEQYF. For the CDR3, the DNA is TGTGCCAGCAGTGAATTGGTCAGGGGTGGCGAGCAGTACTTC. The chain carries TRBV6-1 and TRBJ2-7; a possible D gene is TRBD1 (6 bases). This CDR3 has 14 amino acids. CDR1 and CDR2 (germline): MNHNS, SASEGT. V was trimmed by 2 bases and J by 6 bases, leaving 14 bases between them.

On this clonotype itself: It is unclear where the CDR3 begins or ends on the DNA, so no DNA is shown, and the CDR3 is as TCRdb lists it. The V gene is TRBV20-1, the J gene TRBJ1-5. CDR1 is DFQATT and CDR2 is SNEGSKA in the germline V gene (reference sequence). Including both end residues, the CDR3 is 21 amino acids long. CDR3 sequence: CSAPAGLANGDTQYFGQPQHF.

The chain links TRBV29-1 to TRBJ2-1, with 10 bases lining up with TRBD1. The CDR3 is 13 amino acids. V was pared by 7 bases and J by 6 bases, with 6 bases of the junction left unmatched. The germline CDR1 and CDR2 sequences are SQVTM and ANQGSEA. CDR3 region: CSAPGQGPNEQFF. The CDR3 DNA is TGCAGCGCGCCGGGACAGGGGCCCAATGAGCAGTTCTTC.

In this sample, this clonotype turned up many times. The chain uses TRBV6-6 and TRBJ2-1; D uncertain. The CDR3 loop spans 11 amino acids. The germline V gene has CDR1 MNHNY and CDR2 SVGAGI (reference sequence). The V end lost 2 bases, the J end lost 5 bases, and 1 base lay between the germline ends. The CDR3, as DNA: TGTGCCAGCAGTTACCACAATGAGCAGTTCTTC. Translation gives CASSYHNEQFF.

This clonotype was found a few times. The chain couples TRBV9 to TRBJ1-1; D unclear. This CDR3 comprises 13 residues. Trimming removed 0 bases from V and 6 bases from J, with 9 bases in between. The V gene's germline CDR1 is SGDLS and CDR2 YYNGEE. CDR3 residues: CASSVVSMSEAFF. The CDR3 bases are TGTGCCAGCAGCGTAGTTTCTATGTCTGAAGCTTTCTTT.